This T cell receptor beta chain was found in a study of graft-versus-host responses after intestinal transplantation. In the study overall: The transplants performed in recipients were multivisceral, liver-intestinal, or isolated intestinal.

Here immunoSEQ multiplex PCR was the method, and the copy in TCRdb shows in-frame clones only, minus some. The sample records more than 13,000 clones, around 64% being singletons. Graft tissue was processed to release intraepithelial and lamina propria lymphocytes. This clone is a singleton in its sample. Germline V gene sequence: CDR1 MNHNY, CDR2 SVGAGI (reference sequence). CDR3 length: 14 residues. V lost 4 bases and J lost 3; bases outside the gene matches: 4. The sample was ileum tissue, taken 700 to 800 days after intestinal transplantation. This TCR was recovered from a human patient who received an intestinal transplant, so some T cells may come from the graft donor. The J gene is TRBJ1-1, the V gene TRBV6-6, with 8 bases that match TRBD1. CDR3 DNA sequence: TGTGCCAGCAGTTCTGTCAGGGGGCACACTGAAGCTTTCTTT. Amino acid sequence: CASSSVRGHTEAFF.